This T cell receptor beta chain was identified during a study of vaccination effects on CD4 cells after COVID-19. Study-wide points: The study found that only 1 of 255 vaccine-induced clones from healthy vaccinees cross-reacted with common cold coronaviruses.

TCRdb's copy holds only in-frame clones and misses some; the assay was immunoSEQ multiplex PCR. The sample includes 15,000 or so clones, almost 70% of them seen just once. About this clone: Its antigen is unidentified.

In the ViraFEST assay, antigen-specific CD4+ clonotypes were identified by expansion after peptide-pool stimulation. The culture ran for 9 to 11 days, and then CD4+ T cells were isolated. Each person got two doses of an mRNA SARS-CoV-2 vaccine, BNT162b2 or mRNA-1273. For each well, two million PBMC were cultured with around 9.8 IU/ml IL-2 and roughly 9.8 ug/ml peptides. Specimen: CD4+ T cells from PBMCs cultured with SARS-CoV-2 spike peptides, collected after COVID-19 vaccination. The origin of this receptor is a human donor who received a COVID-19 vaccine.

CDR3 DNA: TGTGCCATCAGTAAGACAGGGACTAGCAATCAGCCCCAGCATTTT. This gives the protein CAISKTGTSNQPQHF. This rearrangement joins TRBV10-3 to TRBJ1-5; 7 positions agree with TRBD1. V gave up 5 bases and J gave up 0 bases; unmatched junction bases: 4. The germline CDR1 and CDR2 sequences are ENHRY and SYGVKD. The CDR3 is 15 residues long.